This TCR beta chain was retrieved from a study of blood T cell repertoires in COVID-19 (TCRdb year 2020). For the study in its entirety: The collaborator samples originated in the United States, Italy and Spain and spanned the acute and convalescent phases of COVID-19. The dataset comprised deeply sampled blood TCRbeta repertoires from subjects exposed to, actively infected with, or recovered from COVID-19. Where available, HLA class I and class II types were taken from metadata supplied by the sample provider and were not determined by assay-based typing. The samples were drawn from two sources: the first 160 participants of the ongoing ImmuneRACE study, and 950 to 1,500 subjects contributed by 6 global collaborators. Sample metadata almost always included a de-identified subject ID, COVID-19 status, age in years and sex. The material from the prospective study consisted of cDNA or gDNA derived from T cells, B-cell-depleted T cells, or PBMCs. The repertoires were made available in a free public database intended to serve as a resource for research on the immune response to SARS-CoV-2.

As regards this clone: Its antigen is unknown. No quality values exist for individual bases; no much larger clone is one base distant.

The investigation overall reported the following: Clinical and demographic metadata were provided uncurated, with the amount varying by source and participant.

Reading the germline V gene gives CDR1 MDHEN and CDR2 SYDVKM. The CDR3 spans 17 residues, from the cysteine through the phenylalanine. Only CDR3 DNA remains: 51 bases, in frame from the first base. Trimming takes 4 bases from V and 3 bases from J, and the germline ends sit 22 bases apart. Participants in the prospective study were aged 18 to 89 years, lived in 20 to 25 United States geographic areas, and enrolled through a virtual design. In the prospective study, participants were assigned to cohorts based on the clinical history participants reported in a screening survey and a study questionnaire. Mobile phlebotomists in the prospective study collected whole blood, serum and a nasopharyngeal or oropharyngeal swab from every participant. Over a roughly 2-month period, participants in the prospective study had the option of providing additional blood draws and questionnaires. Prospective study blood samples were shipped either frozen or at room temperature before DNA extraction.

The immunoSEQ Assay, a bias-controlled multiplex PCR, was used to amplify TCRbeta CDR3 regions from genomic DNA. Turning to the authors' computational methods: Nucleated cell counts per sample were estimated from amplification of reference gene primers within the assay. To quantify the absolute abundance of each unique TCRbeta CDR3 rearrangement, sequence reads were collapsed and filtered. For each sample, productive Simpson clonality was calculated as the square root of Simpson's diversity index across productive rearrangements. Not all clones reach the TCRdb copy of this immuneACCESS table, which keeps in-frame sequences only. Checked studies attribute under half of the gap to unresolved V genes and leave the rest unexplained. The V and J calls and clone size come from that table; D and trimming were worked out from the DNA. Across this sample there are a few hundred thousand clones, with 85% to 90% seen only once. About 14% of the sample belongs to the ten largest clones.

This sequence was found in a woman aged 50 to 60 with acute COVID-19. The chain employs TRBV28 and TRBJ2-7, with an unclear D gene assignment. Material for sequencing was PBMCs or T cells enriched from blood (not recorded which). CDR3 loop: CASSSPSTAADNYEQYF. Here is the DNA: TGTGCCAGCAGTTCGCCCTCGACGGCAGCCGACAACTACGAGCAGTACTTC.